The clone carrying this T cell receptor beta chain was seen at least ten times. The antigen is not known. This record belongs to a study of breast tumors, draining lymph nodes, adjacent tissues. General study results and limits: The data were judged consistent with most tumor T cells coming from lymph node and expanding in tumor. Data only fit, rather than demonstrated, lymph node origin of most tumor T cells. Luminal-like breast cancer showed significantly greater tumor-nontumor repertoire similarity than basal-like breast cancer did.

From the multiplex PCR reads, TCRdb called clonotypes with MiXCR, one entry per CDR3 protein. The sample has around 290,000 distinct CDR3 sequences, about 30% seen once. Axillary draining lymph nodes of breast cancer patients supplied the node samples. The CDR3 is 16 residues long. Losses at the gene ends were 10 bases for V and 0 bases for J; bases not matched to a gene: 9. Germline V gives CDR1 LNHDA, CDR2 SQIVND (reference sequence). The receptor was derived from a female donor with breast cancer. Some clones in this sample may be carry-over from other donors' samples. The sequenced sample was axillary lymph node tissue. The chain has TRBV19 and TRBJ2-7, with 13 bases that match TRBD2. CDR3 in DNA: TGTGCCACCAGGACTAGCGGGAGTCCTAGCTCCTACGAGCAGTACTTC. This sequence encodes CATRTSGSPSSYEQYF.